Sequencing of this TCR beta chain was carried out in a study of blood T cell repertoires in COVID-19. Study-level information: Acute and convalescent COVID-19 specimens originated in the United States, Italy and Spain. From T cells, B-cell-depleted T cells, or PBMCs came the material, which was cDNA or gDNA.

In this sample, this clone turned up a few times. Source study methods: Estimation of nucleated cell counts was performed using reference gene primer amplification. Libraries were prepared by immunoSEQ multiplex PCR; TCRdb keeps only in-frame clonotypes and omits some of them. That table furnishes V, J and clone size, whereas the DNA furnished D and trimming. The table has around 190,000 clones, 75% to 90% seen once. The V gene lost 3 bases and the J gene lost 5 bases, with 13 bases spanning the gap. CDR1 and CDR2 (germline): KGHSH, LQKENI. This CDR3 is built from 15 residues. The source material was peripheral blood. The genes are TRBV18 and TRBJ1-4, with a possible D match to TRBD1 (6 bases). This clonotype was sampled from a man younger than 45 with acute or convalescent COVID-19. The CDR3 nucleotides are TGTGCCAGCTCACCGGCTAAGGGGACAAATGAAAAACTGTTTTTT. Its translation: CASSPAKGTNEKLFF.